Presented here are 22 T cell receptor beta chains from one specimen sequenced in a study of CD8 T cells in ankylosing spondylitis. TCRdb ran MiXCR on the 5' RACE reads and lists one entry per CDR3 protein. In the table there are approximately 240,000 distinct CDR3 sequences, under 12% of which are singletons. Specimen: blood, either unsorted or a sorted T cell fraction (not recorded which). All receptors derive from a male donor with ankylosing spondylitis or in good health (not recorded which).

This clonotype was recorded many times. V gene TRBV11-2 combines with J gene TRBJ2-5; D may be TRBD1 (6 bases). V lost 3 bases and J 1 base, leaving 15 bases between the germline ends. Germline lookup yields CDR1 SGHAT and CDR2 FQNNGV. The CDR3 totals 16 residues. CDR3 in DNA: TGTGCCAGCAGCTTTACAGGGTCTCGTGTCCAAGAGACCCAGTACTTC. This codes for CASSFTGSRVQETQYF.

The rearrangement joins TRBV29-1 to TRBJ1-2, with unresolved D. This CDR3 has 11 amino acids. Trimming cost V 3 bases and J 7 bases, with 9 bases left between them. Per the germline V gene, CDR1 is SQVTM and CDR2 is ANQGSEA. The CDR3 region is CSVDDRFGYTF. The CDR3, as DNA: TGCAGCGTTGATGACCGATTTGGCTACACCTTC.

This clonotype was recorded many times. This chain's CDR3 is CASSPRGQGGEKLFF. For the CDR3, the DNA is TGTGCCAGCAGCCCCAGGGGGCAGGGAGGGGAAAAACTGTTTTTT. The chain employs TRBV4-2 and TRBJ1-4, with 8 bases matching TRBD1. This CDR3 comprises 15 residues. With 4 bases clipped from V and 8 bases from J, the junction kept 9 bases outside the gene matches. In germline, CDR1 is LGHNA, CDR2 YNFKEQ.

This clonotype occurred many times. The V gene is TRBV10-3, the J gene TRBJ2-1; 11 nucleotides agree with TRBD2. Germline loops: CDR1 ENHRY, CDR2 SYGVKD. CDR3 length: 17 amino acids. Losses at the gene ends were 2 bases for V and 5 bases for J; bases not matched to a gene: 8. The DNA for the CDR3 is TGTGCCATCAGTGAGGGTAGCGGGAGGGCCGAGAACAATGAGCAGTTCTTC. Amino acids: CAISEGSGRAENNEQFF.

This clonotype has a count of ten or more. The chain has TRBV25-1 and TRBJ1-2; 7 bases map to TRBD1. The V gene end was trimmed by 3 bases and the J gene end by 8 bases; junction bases not matched to a gene: 12. CDR1 and CDR2 (germline): MGHDK, SYGVNS. CDR3 size: 15 residues. In DNA, the CDR3 is TGTGCCAGCAGTGACCTAGAGGGACAGCCCTGGGGCTACACCTTC. Its translation is CASSDLEGQPWGYTF.

About this clonotype: Just one base apart from a much larger clone, this may be a read error. The chain carries TRBV15 and TRBJ2-1, with D unclear. The germline V gene encodes CDR1 LNHNV and CDR2 YYDKDF (reference sequence). The CDR3 totals 17 residues. The CDR3 is CATSRDLGGDSNNEQFF. The CDR3 nucleotides are TGTGCCACCAGCAGAGATCTGGGCGGCGACTCCAACAATGAGCAGTTCTTC.

V usage is TRBV20-1 and J usage is TRBJ1-2; D possibly corresponds to TRBD1 (5 bases). The CDR3 extends over 13 amino acids. V was cut by 6 bases and J by 2 bases, with 13 bases left in between. The germline V gene has CDR1 DFQATT and CDR2 SNEGSKA (reference sequence). CDR3 residues: CSASGLSNYGYTF. CDR3 in DNA: TGCAGTGCGTCGGGACTCAGCAACTATGGCTACACCTTC.

This clonotype was seen repeatedly, ten times or more. V usage is TRBV11-2 and J usage is TRBJ2-5, with TRBD2 matching over 8 bases. The CDR3 runs 15 residues. V dropped 3 bases and J dropped 3; count of bases not matched to a gene: 6. Germline V gene sequence: CDR1 SGHAT, CDR2 FQNNGV. The CDR3 sequence is CASSFSREGKETQYF. The CDR3 DNA reads TGTGCCAGCAGCTTCTCACGGGAGGGTAAAGAGACCCAGTACTTC.

This clonotype was observed a handful of times. This chain's CDR3 is CASSSTGGGSTDTQYF. As DNA, the CDR3 is TGTGCCAGCAGCTCCACAGGGGGGGGTAGCACAGATACGCAGTATTTT. The genes are TRBV7-8 and TRBJ2-3; TRBD1 might be the D (8 bases). The CDR3 totals 16 residues. V was cut by 4 bases and J by 0 bases, with 14 bases left in between. The germline gives CDR1 SGHVS, CDR2 FQNEAQ.

This clonotype has at least ten counts. J is TRBJ2-1 and V is TRBV7-2, with D uncertain. V was cut by 5 bases and J by 12 bases, with 17 bases left in between. CDR3 length: 13 amino acids. CDR1 and CDR2 (germline): SGHTA, FQGNSA. The CDR3 DNA sequence: TGTGCCAGCAGCCTAGAAGAACGGAGAGCGCAGTTCTTC. Translating it yields CASSLEERRAQFF.

This clonotype was seen many times. The chain carries TRBV20-1 and TRBJ1-1, with D hard to call. The CDR3 is made up of 16 amino acids. In germline, CDR1 is DFQATT, CDR2 SNEGSKA (reference sequence). V lost 3 bases, J lost 0 bases, and 17 bases lay in between. The CDR3 region is CSASPFVAALNTEAFF. The CDR3 bases are TGCAGTGCTAGTCCATTCGTGGCAGCATTGAACACTGAAGCTTTCTTT.

The chain has TRBV7-9 and TRBJ2-3, with a possible D match to TRBD2 (5 bases). The CDR3 has 14 amino acids. V dropped 3 bases and J dropped 1 base, with 8 bases sitting between them. Looked up from germline, CDR1 is SEHNR and CDR2 is FQNEAQ (reference sequence). The CDR3, as DNA: TGTGCCAGCAGCTTCGCCGGGGGCACAGATACGCAGTATTTT. Its translation: CASSFAGGTDTQYF.

In its sample, this clonotype was seen many times. The chain combines TRBV20-1 with TRBJ1-1; D perhaps matches TRBD1 (5 bases). The germline V gene has CDR1 DFQATT and CDR2 SNEGSKA (reference sequence). There are 14 residues in the CDR3. Trimming removed 4 bases at V and 4 bases at J, with 16 bases between. The CDR3 protein is CSAKALEGSTEAFF. The CDR3 nucleotides are TGCAGTGCTAAAGCACTAGAGGGGTCCACTGAAGCTTTCTTT.

This clonotype was seen a handful of times. V and J are TRBV7-9 and TRBJ1-4, with D possibly TRBD1 on 5 matching bases. V lost 3 bases and J lost 0, with 11 bases in between. The germline gives CDR1 SEHNR, CDR2 FQNEAQ (reference sequence). The length of the CDR3 is 16 residues. CDR3 sequence reads: CASSLDMRATNEKLFF. The CDR3 nucleotides are TGTGCCAGCAGCTTGGACATGAGGGCAACTAATGAAAAACTGTTTTTT.

Many counts were recorded for this clonotype. The chain is built from TRBV6-2 or TRBV6-3 and TRBJ1-1; tentatively, D is TRBD1 (6 bases). This CDR3 has 15 amino acids. CDR1 is MNHEY, CDR2 SVGEGT, per germline. The germline V and J ends were trimmed by 4 bases and 5 bases, with 17 bases remaining between them. CDR3 in DNA: TGTGCCAGCAGTTCACTAGGGTCTCAGGGGACTGAAGCTTTCTTT. This codes for CASSSLGSQGTEAFF.

V gene TRBV2 combines with J gene TRBJ2-2, with D possibly being TRBD1 (6 bases). The CDR3 length is 15 residues. V lost 6 bases and J lost 0, with 11 bases in between. Germline lookup yields CDR1 SNHLY and CDR2 FYNNEI. CDR3 nucleotide sequence: TGTGCCAGCAGCGAGACAGGATCGAACACCGGGGAGCTGTTTTTT. Translated: CASSETGSNTGELFF. Variable domain in full (rest from reference TRBV2 and TRBJ2-2): EPEVTQTPSHQVTQMGQEVILRCVPISNHLYFYWYRQILGQKVEFLVSFYNNEISEKSEIFDDQFSVERPDGSNFTLKIRSTKLEDSAMYFCASSETGSNTGELFFGEGSRLTVL.

The gene calls are TRBV3-1 and TRBJ1-4; D gene uncertain. Deletions cut 10 bases from V and 0 bases from J, with 24 bases between. This CDR3 is 18 amino acids long. The germline V gene has CDR1 LGHDT and CDR2 YNNKEL (reference sequence). The CDR3 DNA reads as TGTGCCACCTGCCATCTCCTCGGGCTGACTGCAACTAATGAAAAACTGTTTTTT. Amino acid sequence: CATCHLLGLTATNEKLFF. The variable domain in full, completed from reference TRBV3-1 and TRBJ1-4, reads DTAVSQTPKYLVTQMGNDKSIKCEQNLGHDTMYWYKQDSKKFLKIMFSYNNKELIINETVPNRFSPKSPDKAHLNLHINSLELGDSAVYFCATCHLLGLTATNEKLFFGSGTQLSVL.

This clonotype was seen many times. The genes are TRBV5-1 and TRBJ2-1; a weak D match, TRBD1 (6 bases). The V end was cut by 4 bases, the J end by 6 bases, with 11 bases between. The CDR3 runs to 13 residues. From germline, CDR1 is SGHRS and CDR2 YFSETQ. The DNA for the CDR3 is TGCGCCAGCAGCGGAACAGGGTTCAATGAGCAGTTCTTC. Translating it yields CASSGTGFNEQFF.

The chain uses TRBV14 and TRBJ1-2, with 7 bases identical to TRBD1. Germline values: CDR1 SGHDN, CDR2 FVKESK. Trimming took 0 bases from V and 7 from J; bases not matched to a gene: 14. The CDR3 sequence is 17 residues long. The CDR3 sequence is CASSQDTLEGAMSGYTF. For the CDR3, the DNA is TGTGCCAGCAGCCAAGATACTTTAGAGGGGGCCATGTCTGGCTACACCTTC. The full variable domain, in which reference TRBV14 and TRBJ1-2 provide the parts outside the CDR3, is EAGVTQFPSHSVIEKGQTVTLRCDPISGHDNLYWYRRVMGKEIKFLLHFVKESKQDESGMPNNRFLAERTGGTYSTLKVQPAELEDSGVYFCASSQDTLEGAMSGYTFGSGTRLTVV.

The V and J genes are TRBV18 and TRBJ2-3; 7 bases fit TRBD1. In germline, CDR1 is KGHSH, CDR2 LQKENI. This CDR3 is built from 15 residues. Unmatched junction bases numbered 5, after V lost 2 bases and J lost 3 bases. The CDR3 spells CASSPVAGGTDTQYF. CDR3 DNA: TGTGCCAGCTCACCAGTCGCAGGGGGAACAGATACGCAGTATTTT.

J is TRBJ1-1 and V is TRBV6-1; 10 bases are shared with TRBD1. Germline loops: CDR1 MNHNS, CDR2 SASEGT. The V and J ends lost 5 bases and 6 bases, in that order; junction bases with no gene match: 9. This CDR3 comprises 15 residues. Here the CDR3 DNA reads TGTGCCAGCAGTCGTGACAGGGGGCGAAAGGCTGAAGCTTTCTTT. Amino acid sequence: CASSRDRGRKAEAFF.

This clonotype was counted between two and nine times. The J gene is TRBJ2-1, the V gene TRBV7-9; 12 bases are shared with TRBD2. Germline V lookup: CDR1 SEHNR, CDR2 FQNEAQ (reference sequence). V shed 3 bases, J shed 8 bases, and the junction held 5 bases outside the gene matches. The CDR3 consists of 15 residues. The DNA of the CDR3 is TGTGCCAGCAGCTTGGGGGCTAGCGGGAGGGATGAGCAGTTCTTC. It translates to CASSLGASGRDEQFF.